This T cell receptor (beta chain) was found in a study of blood T cell repertoires in COVID-19. Background on the study: Specimens from acute and convalescent COVID-19 originated in the United States, Italy and Spain. PBMCs, B-cell-depleted T cells, or T cells provided the cDNA or gDNA that made up the material.

This clone was recorded once. This CDR3 is 16 amino acids long. After removal of 2 bases from V and 10 bases from J, the junction contained 8 bases not matched to a gene. Germline lookup yields CDR1 MNHEY and CDR2 SVGAGI. The repertoire was sequenced with immunoSEQ multiplex PCR; TCRdb's copy has only in-frame clones and lacks some. The sample lists 200,000 to 300,000 clones, approximately 84% occurring once. The V gene is TRBV6-5, the J gene TRBJ1-6; 10 bases map to TRBD1. The TCR was taken from a man aged 45-60 years with acute or convalescent COVID-19. The sequencing input was peripheral blood. In DNA form, the CDR3 reads TGTGCCAGCAGTTACGGACAGGGGGGGCTTCGATCACCCCTCCACTTT. Its translation is CASSYGQGGLRSPLHF.